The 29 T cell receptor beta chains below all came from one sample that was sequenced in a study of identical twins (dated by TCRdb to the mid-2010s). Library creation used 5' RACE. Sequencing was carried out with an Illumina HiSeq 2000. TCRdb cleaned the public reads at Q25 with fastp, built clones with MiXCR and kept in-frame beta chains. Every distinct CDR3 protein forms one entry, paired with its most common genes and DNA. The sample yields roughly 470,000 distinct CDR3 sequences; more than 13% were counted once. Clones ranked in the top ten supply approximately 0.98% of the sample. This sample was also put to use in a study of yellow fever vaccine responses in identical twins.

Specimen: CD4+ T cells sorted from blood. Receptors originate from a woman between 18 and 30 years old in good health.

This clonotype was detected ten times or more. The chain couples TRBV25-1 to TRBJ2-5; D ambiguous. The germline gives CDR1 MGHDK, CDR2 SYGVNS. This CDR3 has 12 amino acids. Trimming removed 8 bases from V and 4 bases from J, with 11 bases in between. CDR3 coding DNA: TGTGCCAGCCTGGGGTCCGGAGAGACCCAGTACTTC. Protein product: CASLGSGETQYF.

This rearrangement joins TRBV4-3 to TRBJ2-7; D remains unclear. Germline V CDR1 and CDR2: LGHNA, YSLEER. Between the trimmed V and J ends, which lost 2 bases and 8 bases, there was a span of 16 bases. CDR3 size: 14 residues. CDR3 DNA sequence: TGCGCCAGCAGCCAATCTTCTCAGGCTACGAAGCAGTACTTC. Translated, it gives CASSQSSQATKQYF.

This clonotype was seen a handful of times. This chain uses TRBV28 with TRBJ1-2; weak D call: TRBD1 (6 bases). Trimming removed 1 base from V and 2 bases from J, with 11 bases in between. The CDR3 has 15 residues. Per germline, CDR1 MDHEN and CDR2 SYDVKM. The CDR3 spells CASSLLRQGNYGYTF. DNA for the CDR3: TGTGCCAGCAGTTTATTGAGGCAGGGGAACTATGGCTACACCTTC.

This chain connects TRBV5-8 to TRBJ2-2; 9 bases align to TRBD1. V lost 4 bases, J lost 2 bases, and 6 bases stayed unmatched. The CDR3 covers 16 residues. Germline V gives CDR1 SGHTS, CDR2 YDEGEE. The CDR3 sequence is CASSTGQGFNTGELFF. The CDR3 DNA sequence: TGTGCCAGCAGCACAGGACAGGGGTTTAACACCGGGGAGCTGTTTTTT.

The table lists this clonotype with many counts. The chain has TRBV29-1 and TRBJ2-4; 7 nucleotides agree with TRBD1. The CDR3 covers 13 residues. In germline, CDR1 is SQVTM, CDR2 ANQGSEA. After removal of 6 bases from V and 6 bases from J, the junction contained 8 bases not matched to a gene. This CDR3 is CSVAGTVGNIQYF. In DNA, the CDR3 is TGCAGCGTGGCCGGGACAGTCGGAAACATTCAGTACTTC.

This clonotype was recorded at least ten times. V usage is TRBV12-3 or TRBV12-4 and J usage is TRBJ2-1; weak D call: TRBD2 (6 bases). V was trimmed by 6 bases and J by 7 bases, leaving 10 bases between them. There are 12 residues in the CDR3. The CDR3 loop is CASRLALNEQFF. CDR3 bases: TGTGCCAGCAGACTAGCTTTGAATGAGCAGTTCTTC.

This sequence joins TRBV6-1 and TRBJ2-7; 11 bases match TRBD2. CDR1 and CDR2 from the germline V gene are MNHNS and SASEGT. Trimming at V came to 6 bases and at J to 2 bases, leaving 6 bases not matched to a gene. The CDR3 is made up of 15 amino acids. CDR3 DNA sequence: TGTGCCAGCAGCCCCACTAGCGGGGGAGCCTACGAGCAGTACTTC. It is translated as CASSPTSGGAYEQYF.

The CDR3 loop reads CASSLSGVQNIQYF. The CDR3, as DNA: TGTGCCAGCAGTTTAAGTGGGGTACAAAACATTCAGTACTTC. This chain links TRBV12-3 or TRBV12-4 with TRBJ2-4; no clear D. V lost 2 bases and J 5 bases, leaving 10 bases between the germline ends. The CDR3 runs to 14 residues.

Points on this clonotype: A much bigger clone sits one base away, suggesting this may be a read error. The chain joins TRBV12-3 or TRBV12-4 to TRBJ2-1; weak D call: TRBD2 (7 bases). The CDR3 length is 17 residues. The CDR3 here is CASILEIRGGSYNEQFF. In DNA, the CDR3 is TGTGCCAGCATTTTAGAAATTAGGGGGGGCTCCTACAATGAGCAGTTCTTC.

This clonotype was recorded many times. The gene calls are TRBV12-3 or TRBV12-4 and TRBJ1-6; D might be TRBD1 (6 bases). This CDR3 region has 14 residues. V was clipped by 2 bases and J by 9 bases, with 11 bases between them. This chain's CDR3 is CASSLLQGRSPLHF. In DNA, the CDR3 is TGTGCCAGCAGTTTATTACAGGGCCGTTCACCCCTCCACTTT.

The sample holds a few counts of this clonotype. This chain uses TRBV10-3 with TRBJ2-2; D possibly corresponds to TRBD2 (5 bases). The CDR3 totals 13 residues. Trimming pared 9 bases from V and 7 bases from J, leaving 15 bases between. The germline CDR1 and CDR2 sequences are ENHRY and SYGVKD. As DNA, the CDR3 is TGTGCCATTAGGGATGACCGGGGCGGGGAGCTGTTTTTT. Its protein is CAIRDDRGGELFF.

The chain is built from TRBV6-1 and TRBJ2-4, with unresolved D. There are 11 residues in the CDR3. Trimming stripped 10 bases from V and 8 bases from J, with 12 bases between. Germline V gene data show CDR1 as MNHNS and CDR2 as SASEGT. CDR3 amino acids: CATGSMDIQYF. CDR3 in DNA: TGTGCCACCGGGTCGATGGACATTCAGTACTTC.

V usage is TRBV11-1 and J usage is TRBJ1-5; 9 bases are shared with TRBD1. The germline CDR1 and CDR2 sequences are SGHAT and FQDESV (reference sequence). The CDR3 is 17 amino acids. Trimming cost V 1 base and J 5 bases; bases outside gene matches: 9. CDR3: CASSLGGQGTGHQPQHF. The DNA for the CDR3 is TGTGCCAGCAGCTTAGGGGGACAGGGAACGGGCCATCAGCCCCAGCATTTT.

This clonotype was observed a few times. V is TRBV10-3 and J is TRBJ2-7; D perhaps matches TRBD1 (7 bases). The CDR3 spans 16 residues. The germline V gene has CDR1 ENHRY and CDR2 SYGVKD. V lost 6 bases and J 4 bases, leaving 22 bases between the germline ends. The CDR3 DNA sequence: TGTGCCATCAGCGCGGGACAGACTCTAACAATATACGAGCAGTACTTC. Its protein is CAISAGQTLTIYEQYF.

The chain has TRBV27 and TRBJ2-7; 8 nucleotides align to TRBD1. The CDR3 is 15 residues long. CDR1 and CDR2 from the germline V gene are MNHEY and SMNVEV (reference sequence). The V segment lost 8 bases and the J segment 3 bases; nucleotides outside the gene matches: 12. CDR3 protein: CASGTTGTGSYEQYF. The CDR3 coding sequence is TGTGCCAGCGGAACGACCGGGACAGGAAGCTACGAGCAGTACTTC.

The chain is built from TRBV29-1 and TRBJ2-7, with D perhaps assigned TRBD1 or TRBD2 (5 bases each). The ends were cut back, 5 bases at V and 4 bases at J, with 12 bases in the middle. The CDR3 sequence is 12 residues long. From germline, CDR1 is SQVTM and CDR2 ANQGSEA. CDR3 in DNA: TGCAGCGTTCGCTTGTGGGGGTACGAGCAGTACTTC. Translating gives CSVRLWGYEQYF.

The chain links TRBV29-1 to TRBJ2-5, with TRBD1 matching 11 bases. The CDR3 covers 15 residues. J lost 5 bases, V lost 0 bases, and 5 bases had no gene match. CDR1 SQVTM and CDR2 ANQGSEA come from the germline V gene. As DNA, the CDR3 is TGCAGCGTTGAAGATCGGGGGACAGGGGGGGAGACCCAGTACTTC. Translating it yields CSVEDRGTGGETQYF. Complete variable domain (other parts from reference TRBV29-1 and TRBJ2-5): SAVISQKPSRDICQRGTSLTIQCQVDSQVTMMFWYRQQPGQSLTLIATANQGSEATYESGFVIDKFPISRPNLTFSTLTVSNMSPEDSSIYLCSVEDRGTGGETQYFGPGTRLLVL.

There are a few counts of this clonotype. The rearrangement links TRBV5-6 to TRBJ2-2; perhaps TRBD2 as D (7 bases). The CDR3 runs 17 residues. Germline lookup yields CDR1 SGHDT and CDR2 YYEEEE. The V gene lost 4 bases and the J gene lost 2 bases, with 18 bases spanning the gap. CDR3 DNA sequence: TGTGCCAGCAGCCCGCCTTGGGGGGGCGATAACACCGGGGAGCTGTTTTTT. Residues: CASSPPWGGDNTGELFF.

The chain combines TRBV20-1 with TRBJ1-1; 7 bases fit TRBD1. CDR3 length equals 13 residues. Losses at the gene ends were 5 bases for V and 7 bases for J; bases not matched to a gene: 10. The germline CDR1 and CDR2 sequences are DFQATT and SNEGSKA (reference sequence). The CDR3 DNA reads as TGCAGTGCTTCTTCCGACAGGGCCCGTGAAGCTTTCTTT. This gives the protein CSASSDRAREAFF.

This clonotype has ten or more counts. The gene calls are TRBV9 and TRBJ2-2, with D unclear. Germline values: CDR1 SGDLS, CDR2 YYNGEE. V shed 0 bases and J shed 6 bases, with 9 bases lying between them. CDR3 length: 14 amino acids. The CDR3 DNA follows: TGTGCCAGCAGCGTAGCTACTCTGTCCGGGGAGCTGTTTTTT. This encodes CASSVATLSGELFF. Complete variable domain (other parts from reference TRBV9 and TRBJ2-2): DSGVTQTPKHLITATGQRVTLRCSPRSGDLSVYWYQQSLDQGLQFLIQYYNGEERAKGNILERFSAQQFPDLHSELNLSSLELGDSALYFCASSVATLSGELFFGEGSRLTVL.

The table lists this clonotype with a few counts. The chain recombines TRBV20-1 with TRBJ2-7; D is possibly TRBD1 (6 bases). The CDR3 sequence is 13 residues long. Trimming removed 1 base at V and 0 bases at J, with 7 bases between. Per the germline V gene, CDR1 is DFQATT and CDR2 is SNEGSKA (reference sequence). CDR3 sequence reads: CSARVGASYEQYF. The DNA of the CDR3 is TGCAGTGCTAGAGTGGGGGCCTCCTACGAGCAGTACTTC.

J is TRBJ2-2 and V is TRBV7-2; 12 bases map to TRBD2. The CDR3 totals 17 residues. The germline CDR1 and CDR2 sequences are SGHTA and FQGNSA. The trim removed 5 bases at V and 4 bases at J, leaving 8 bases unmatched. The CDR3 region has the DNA TGTGCCAGCAGCCTCAGACTAGCGGGAGTAGGCACCGGGGAGCTGTTTTTT. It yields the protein CASSLRLAGVGTGELFF.

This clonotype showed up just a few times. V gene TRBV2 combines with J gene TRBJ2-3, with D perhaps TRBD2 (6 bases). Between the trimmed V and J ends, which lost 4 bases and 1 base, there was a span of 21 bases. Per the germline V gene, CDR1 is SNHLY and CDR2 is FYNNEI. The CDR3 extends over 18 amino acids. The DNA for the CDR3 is TGTGCCAGCAGTGGACCCCTCCTCCCCAGCGGGCGCACAGATACGCAGTATTTT. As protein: CASSGPLLPSGRTDTQYF.

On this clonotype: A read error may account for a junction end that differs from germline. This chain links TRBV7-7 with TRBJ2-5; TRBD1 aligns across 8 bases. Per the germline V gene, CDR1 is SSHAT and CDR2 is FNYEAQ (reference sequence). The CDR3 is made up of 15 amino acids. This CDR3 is CASSDQGARGETQYF. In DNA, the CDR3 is TGTGCTAGCAGCGACCAGGGGGCGCGCGGGGAGACCCAGTACTTC.

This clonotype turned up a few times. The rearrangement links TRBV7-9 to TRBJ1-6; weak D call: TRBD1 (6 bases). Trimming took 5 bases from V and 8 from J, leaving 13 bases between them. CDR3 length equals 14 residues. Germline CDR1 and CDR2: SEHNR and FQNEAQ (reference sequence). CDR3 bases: TGTGCCAGCAGCCGAAACAGGGTTGATTCACCCCTCCACTTT. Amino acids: CASSRNRVDSPLHF.

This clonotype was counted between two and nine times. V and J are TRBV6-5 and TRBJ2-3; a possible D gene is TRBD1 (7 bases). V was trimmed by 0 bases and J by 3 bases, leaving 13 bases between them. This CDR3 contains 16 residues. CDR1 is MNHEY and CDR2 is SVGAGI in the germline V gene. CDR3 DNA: TGTGCCAGCAGTTACTCGGGCGCAGGGGGGACAGATACGCAGTATTTT. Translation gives CASSYSGAGGTDTQYF.

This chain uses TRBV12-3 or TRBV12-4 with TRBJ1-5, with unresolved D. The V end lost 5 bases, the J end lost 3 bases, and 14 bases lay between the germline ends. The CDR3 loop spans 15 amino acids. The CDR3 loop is CASSEGLEINQPQHF. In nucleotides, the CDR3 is TGTGCCAGCAGTGAGGGTCTTGAAATCAATCAGCCCCAGCATTTT.

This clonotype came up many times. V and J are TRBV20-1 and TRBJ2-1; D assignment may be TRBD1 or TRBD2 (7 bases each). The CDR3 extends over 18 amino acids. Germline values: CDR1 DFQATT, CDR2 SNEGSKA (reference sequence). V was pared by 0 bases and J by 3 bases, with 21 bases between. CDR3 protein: CSARDRIRGEGLYNEQFF. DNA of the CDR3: TGCAGTGCTAGAGATCGTATCAGGGGGGAGGGCCTCTACAATGAGCAGTTCTTC.

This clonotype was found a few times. The CDR3 here is CASSLGGIHWQYF. The CDR3 DNA sequence: TGTGCCAGCAGCCTAGGGGGCATACATTGGCAGTACTTC. V usage is TRBV3-1 and J usage is TRBJ2-7; 7 bases align to TRBD1. The V segment lost 4 bases and the J segment 9 bases; nucleotides outside the gene matches: 9. Germline CDR1 and CDR2: LGHDT and YNNKEL (reference sequence). The CDR3 extends over 13 amino acids.